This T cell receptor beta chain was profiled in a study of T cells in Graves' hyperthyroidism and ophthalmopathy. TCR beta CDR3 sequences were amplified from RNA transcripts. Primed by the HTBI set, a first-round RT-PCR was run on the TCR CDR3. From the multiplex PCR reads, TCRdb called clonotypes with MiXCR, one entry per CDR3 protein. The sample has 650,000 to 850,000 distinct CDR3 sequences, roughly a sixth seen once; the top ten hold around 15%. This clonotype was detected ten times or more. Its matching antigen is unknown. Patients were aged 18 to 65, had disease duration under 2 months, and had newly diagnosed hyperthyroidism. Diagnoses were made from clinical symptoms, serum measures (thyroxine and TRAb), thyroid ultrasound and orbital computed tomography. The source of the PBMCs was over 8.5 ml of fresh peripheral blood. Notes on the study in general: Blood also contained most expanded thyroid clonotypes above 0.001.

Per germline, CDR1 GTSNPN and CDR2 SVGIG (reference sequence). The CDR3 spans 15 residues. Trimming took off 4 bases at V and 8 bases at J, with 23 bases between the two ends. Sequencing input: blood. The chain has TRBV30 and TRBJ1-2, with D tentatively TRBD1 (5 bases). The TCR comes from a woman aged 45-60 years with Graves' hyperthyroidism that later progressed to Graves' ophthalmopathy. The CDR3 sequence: CAWTLTPGRVGGYTF. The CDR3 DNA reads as TGTGCCTGGACCCTCACGCCGGGCAGGGTCGGGGGCTACACCTTC.